What follows are 22 T cell receptor beta chains derived from one specimen sequenced in a study of blood T cell repertoires in COVID-19. The data were produced by immunoSEQ multiplex PCR, yet TCRdb's version contains in-frame clones alone and is incomplete. The repertoire consists of approximately 170,000 clones, with about 83% occurring once and the leading ten covering less than 3.5%. Specimen: peripheral blood. These receptors originate from an elderly woman with COVID-19, enrolled during active disease.

The rearrangement uses TRBV27 and TRBJ2-2; 9 bases are shared with TRBD1. The trim removed 5 bases at V and 4 bases at J, leaving 11 bases unmatched. Germline values: CDR1 MNHEY, CDR2 SMNVEV (reference sequence). The CDR3 has 17 amino acids. CDR3: CASSRAWGQGLTGELFF. As DNA, the CDR3 is TGTGCCAGCAGTCGGGCCTGGGGACAGGGACTCACCGGGGAGCTGTTTTTT.

The chain has TRBV6-2 or TRBV6-3 and TRBJ2-2, with TRBD2 matching over 9 bases. The CDR3 runs 14 residues. The germline V gene encodes CDR1 MNHEY and CDR2 SVGEGT. V was pared by 0 bases and J by 7 bases, with 0 bases of the junction left unmatched. DNA of the CDR3: TGTGCCAGCAGTTACTCGCGGGAGGGCGGGGAGCTGTTTTTT. Its translation: CASSYSREGGELFF.

The gene calls are TRBV5-1 and TRBJ1-2; TRBD1 matches 12 bases. Germline CDR1 SGHRS, CDR2 YFSETQ. The CDR3 is made up of 15 amino acids. V gave up 6 bases and J gave up 5 bases; unmatched junction bases: 8. The CDR3 loop is CASNTGTGGGYGYTF. The CDR3, as DNA: TGCGCCAGCAACACCGGGACAGGGGGCGGATATGGCTACACCTTC.

The J gene is TRBJ1-2, the V gene TRBV2; the D is unclear. With 4 bases removed from V and 8 bases from J, the gap between germline ends came to 14 bases. CDR3 length: 13 residues. Germline-derived CDR1 and CDR2 are SNHLY and FYNNEI. CDR3 residues: CASSVQTGMGYTF. As DNA, the CDR3 is TGTGCCAGCAGTGTCCAGACGGGGATGGGCTACACCTTC.

This chain uses TRBV7-7 with TRBJ2-7; 11 nucleotides agree with TRBD1. CDR3 length: 14 residues. The germline V gene encodes CDR1 SSHAT and CDR2 FNYEAQ (reference sequence). V shed 5 bases, J shed 6 bases, and the junction held 6 bases outside the gene matches. CDR3 DNA sequence: TGTGCCAGCAGCCAATTGGGACAGGGGGGCGAGCAGTACTTC. Protein: CASSQLGQGGEQYF.

V is TRBV28 and J is TRBJ1-4, with TRBD1 matching over 7 bases. The CDR3 runs 16 residues. Germline CDR1 MDHEN, CDR2 SYDVKM. The V gene end was trimmed by 3 bases and the J gene end by 8 bases; junction bases not matched to a gene: 12. CDR3 nucleotides: TGTGCCAGCAGTTTCGAGGGGGCGTATCCCCGGGAAAAACTGTTTTTT. This translates into CASSFEGAYPREKLFF. Supplemented by reference TRBV28 and TRBJ1-4, the full variable domain reads DVKVTQSSRYLVKRTGEKVFLECVQDMDHENMFWYRQDPGLGLRLIYFSYDVKMKEKGDIPEGYSVSREKKERFSLILESASTNQTSMYLCASSFEGAYPREKLFFGSGTQLSVL.

The chain links TRBV12-5 to TRBJ1-1; weak D call: TRBD1 (6 bases). There are 14 residues in the CDR3. The V and J ends lost 7 bases and 5 bases respectively, with 17 bases between them. Germline values: CDR1 LGHNT, CDR2 FRNRAP. The CDR3 DNA follows: TGTGCTAGTGAAACCGACACAGGGTTGACTGAAGCTTTCTTT. Its protein product is CASETDTGLTEAFF.

This chain joins TRBV28 and TRBJ1-2; weak D call: TRBD1 (5 bases). V was pared by 10 bases and J by 4 bases, with 10 bases between. Germline loops: CDR1 MDHEN, CDR2 SYDVKM. CDR3 size: 11 residues. DNA of the CDR3: TGTGCCATTACAGGTCTCTATGGCTACACCTTC. Its protein product is CAITGLYGYTF.

The chain has TRBV5-6 and TRBJ2-5, with 11 positions matching TRBD2. CDR3 length equals 17 residues. Germline V gives CDR1 SGHDT, CDR2 YYEEEE. V shed 4 bases, J shed 2 bases, and the junction held 10 bases outside the gene matches. The CDR3 DNA reads as TGTGCCAGCAGCCTGTTGGGCGGGACTAGCGGTCAAGAGACCCAGTACTTC. Its translation: CASSLLGGTSGQETQYF.

This sequence joins TRBV6-2 or TRBV6-3 and TRBJ2-7; 7 bases agree with TRBD1. The V segment lost 3 bases and the J segment 3 bases; nucleotides outside the gene matches: 8. The length of the CDR3 is 15 residues. Germline CDR1 reads MNHEY; CDR2 reads SVGEGT. The CDR3 loop reads CASSYGGQILYEQYF. DNA of the CDR3: TGTGCCAGCAGTTATGGGGGACAGATCCTCTACGAGCAGTACTTC.

The genes are TRBV15 and TRBJ1-1, with D unresolved. The germline V and J ends were trimmed by 1 base and 4 bases, with 7 bases remaining between them. CDR3 length equals 13 residues. The germline CDR1 and CDR2 sequences are LNHNV and YYDKDF (reference sequence). The CDR3 sequence is CATSRVRGTEAFF. CDR3 DNA: TGTGCCACCAGCAGAGTACGGGGCACTGAAGCTTTCTTT.

The chain uses TRBV18 and TRBJ2-5; possible D gene TRBD2, 7 bases. Trimming removed 2 bases at V and 7 bases at J, with 11 bases between. Germline CDR1 reads KGHSH; CDR2 reads LQKENI. The CDR3 runs to 13 residues. The CDR3 nucleotides read TGTGCCAGCTCACCAGCGGGGGCGGGGACCCAGTACTTC. Protein sequence: CASSPAGAGTQYF.

The chain has TRBV7-9 and TRBJ1-1; 8 bases are shared with TRBD1. The germline V gene encodes CDR1 SEHNR and CDR2 FQNEAQ (reference sequence). The CDR3 extends over 13 amino acids. V lost 5 bases and J lost 6; bases outside the gene matches: 5. The CDR3 DNA is TGTGCCAGCAGCCGGGGACAGGTTTCTGAAGCTTTCTTT. As protein: CASSRGQVSEAFF.

The CDR3 reads CASSEQSGEQYF. CDR3 bases: TGCGCCAGCAGCGAACAGAGTGGAGAGCAGTACTTC. The genes are TRBV5-1 and TRBJ2-7; no firm D call. This CDR3 comprises 12 residues. Trimming left V 4 bases short and J 7 bases short, with 12 bases between. The germline CDR1 and CDR2 sequences are SGHRS and YFSETQ.

The rearrangement links TRBV7-2 to TRBJ1-2, with D maybe TRBD1 (6 bases). V lost 6 bases to trimming and J lost 4 bases, with 15 bases between them. CDR3 length: 14 residues. Per the germline V gene, CDR1 is SGHTA and CDR2 is FQGNSA. The CDR3 region has the DNA TGTGCCAGCAGAACCCCACAGGGCTCCTATGGCTACACCTTC. Its translation is CASRTPQGSYGYTF.

The chain carries TRBV2 and TRBJ2-1, with D unresolved. The V gene's germline CDR1 is SNHLY and CDR2 FYNNEI. The CDR3 length is 11 residues. Trimming removed 7 bases from V and 4 bases from J, with 5 bases in between. In nucleotides, the CDR3 is TGTGCCAGCACCGTTTACAATGAGCAGTTCTTC. Amino acids: CASTVYNEQFF.

The chain employs TRBV6-2 or TRBV6-3 and TRBJ2-1; 8 nucleotides align to TRBD2. The CDR3 covers 15 residues. Per the germline V gene, CDR1 is MNHEY and CDR2 is SVGEGT. Trimming took 6 bases from V and 9 from J; bases not matched to a gene: 13. In DNA form, the CDR3 reads TGTGCCAGCAGCTTGGGCGCTAGCGGGCGAAGTGAGCAGTTCTTC. Encoded protein: CASSLGASGRSEQFF.

The chain is built from TRBV6-5 and TRBJ2-1; a possible D gene is TRBD2 (5 bases). Germline V CDR1 and CDR2: MNHEY, SVGAGI. The length of the CDR3 is 10 residues. The germline V and J ends were trimmed by 7 bases and 15 bases, with 13 bases remaining between them. In DNA, the CDR3 is TGTGCCAGCAAAGGACTGGGGATGTTCTTC. Translated, it gives CASKGLGMFF.

This chain joins TRBV6-2 or TRBV6-3 and TRBJ1-4; D gene uncertain. Germline V CDR1 and CDR2: MNHEY, SVGEGT. The CDR3 totals 13 residues. V was shortened by 4 bases and J by 7 bases, with 10 bases between the two germline ends. CDR3 bases: TGTGCCAGCAGTTCCCTCCGTTCTGAAAAACTGTTTTTT. Translating gives CASSSLRSEKLFF.

This clone was seen just once. The V call is TRBV4-1, the J call TRBJ2-7; weak D call: TRBD2 (5 bases). CDR1 MGHRA and CDR2 YSYEKL come from the germline V gene. The CDR3 is 13 residues long. The V and J ends lost 2 bases and 2 bases respectively, with 7 bases between them. For the CDR3, the DNA is TGCGCCAGCAGCCAACCGGGAACCTACGAGCAGTACTTC. Its protein product is CASSQPGTYEQYF.

A single count supports this clone. This chain joins TRBV28 and TRBJ1-1, with D unclear. The CDR3 extends over 13 amino acids. From germline, CDR1 is MDHEN and CDR2 SYDVKM. Between the trimmed V and J ends, which lost 7 bases and 5 bases, there was a span of 14 bases. In nucleotides, the CDR3 is TGTGCCAGCAACTACGACGGCGTAACTGAAGCTTTCTTT. Its translation: CASNYDGVTEAFF. The whole variable domain, remainder taken from reference TRBV28 and TRBJ1-1, is DVKVTQSSRYLVKRTGEKVFLECVQDMDHENMFWYRQDPGLGLRLIYFSYDVKMKEKGDIPEGYSVSREKKERFSLILESASTNQTSMYLCASNYDGVTEAFFGQGTRLTVV.

This chain connects TRBV29-1 to TRBJ1-1; TRBD1 is a possible D gene (6 bases). V lost 2 bases and J lost 2, with 9 bases in between. Germline-derived CDR1 and CDR2 are SQVTM and ANQGSEA. The CDR3 length is 13 residues. In nucleotides, the CDR3 is TGCAGCGTTGAAAAGGGGGTTAACACTGAAGCTTTCTTT. It specifies CSVEKGVNTEAFF.